The 15 T cell receptor beta chains presented below share a single source sample, sequenced in a study of kidney transplant recipient with SARS-CoV-2 infection. TCRdb used MiXCR to reprocess the reads, holding one entry per CDR3 protein. This table holds 250,000 or so distinct CDR3 sequences, roughly 26% found once. The sample consisted of a blood sample, taken at baseline and around day 110 from a kidney transplant recipient. Receptors were obtained from a male patient aged 25-45 years who had COVID-19 and was a kidney transplant recipient. Some T cells may arise from the graft donor.

As regards this clonotype: This may be a read error, as it is one base from a much larger clone. The conserved phenylalanine or tryptophan normally closing the CDR3 is absent here, so this likely arose from a read error. This chain joins TRBV19 and TRBJ1-6; D unclear. Trimming took off 3 bases at V and 5 bases at J, with 8 bases between the two ends. CDR3 length equals 14 residues. Germline lookup yields CDR1 LNHDA and CDR2 SQIVND (reference sequence). The CDR3 DNA reads TGTGCCAGTAGTATCGCTCGGGATAATTCACCCCTCCACCTT. The encoded protein is CASSIARDNSPLHL.

Regarding this clonotype: Being one base from a much bigger clone, this may be a read error. This chain links TRBV15 with TRBJ2-5, with 8 bases identical to TRBD2. J gave up 13 bases and V 8 bases, and 21 bases lay outside the gene matches. The CDR3 is 15 residues long. Germline loops: CDR1 LNHNV, CDR2 YYDKDF (reference sequence). CDR3 amino acids: CATGKVIAGLYELYF. The CDR3 DNA is TGTGCCACCGGAAAGGTAATAGCGGGACTCTACGAGCTGTACTTC. Variable domain in full (rest from reference TRBV15 and TRBJ2-5): DAMVIQNPRYQVTQFGKPVTLSCSQTLNHNVMYWYQQKSSQAPKLLFHYYDKDFNNEADTPDNFQSRRPNTSFCFLDIRSPGLGDTAMYLCATGKVIAGLYELYFGPGTRLLVL.

CDR3 in DNA: TGTGCCACCAGTGATTATCGGGAATCTGGGGCCAACGTCCTGACTTTC. Translating gives CATSDYRESGANVLTF. The gene calls are TRBV24-1 and TRBJ2-6; maybe TRBD2 (5 bases). The V gene's germline CDR1 is KGHDR and CDR2 SFDVKD. Trimming took 2 bases from V and 1 from J, leaving 8 bases between them. There are 16 residues in the CDR3.

This clonotype was seen at least ten times. The chain has TRBV5-4 and TRBJ2-1, with D possibly being TRBD2 (6 bases). This CDR3 contains 15 residues. V was pared by 0 bases and J by 2 bases, with 9 bases between. Germline V gene sequence: CDR1 SGHNT, CDR2 YYREEE (reference sequence). The CDR3 DNA sequence: TGTGCCAGCAGCTTGGGACTAGTAACCTACAATGAGCAGTTCTTC. Translated, it gives CASSLGLVTYNEQFF.

This clonotype appeared many times. This chain links TRBV28 with TRBJ1-6; the D gene is possibly TRBD1 (5 bases). The germline CDR1 and CDR2 sequences are MDHEN and SYDVKM. V dropped 6 bases and J dropped 0 bases, with 15 bases sitting between them. The CDR3 extends over 17 amino acids. The CDR3 DNA reads as TGTGCCAGCAGCAGAATCAGGGCGAGCTCCTATAATTCACCCCTCCACTTT. Translation gives CASSRIRASSYNSPLHF.

This clonotype was detected ten times or more. The V and J genes are TRBV25-1 and TRBJ1-2, with D uncertain. CDR1 is MGHDK, CDR2 SYGVNS, per germline. The length of the CDR3 is 17 residues. V shed 5 bases and J shed 4 bases, with 23 bases lying between them. In nucleotides, the CDR3 is TGTGCCAGCAGTCCAACGTTAGAACTGGGAAAGACCTATGGCTACACCTTC. Translation gives CASSPTLELGKTYGYTF.

This clonotype was seen many times. This chain uses TRBV28 with TRBJ2-7, with 7 bases that match TRBD2. The CDR3 covers 14 residues. Germline assignment: CDR1 MDHEN and CDR2 SYDVKM. V dropped 7 bases and J dropped 5; count of bases not matched to a gene: 11. For the CDR3, the DNA is TGTGCCAGCACCCGGAGGGGAGGGGCGGACGAGCAGTACTTC. Translated: CASTRRGGADEQYF.

Many counts were recorded for this clonotype. This rearrangement joins TRBV12-3 or TRBV12-4 to TRBJ1-4; D is unresolved. Trimming stripped 4 bases from V and 8 bases from J, with 5 bases between. The CDR3 covers 11 residues. The CDR3 reads CASSYGEKLFF. CDR3 bases: TGTGCCAGCAGTTACGGGGAAAAACTGTTTTTT.

This clonotype was observed at least ten times. This chain uses TRBV18 with TRBJ2-1; weak D call: TRBD1 (5 bases). The germline V gene has CDR1 KGHSH and CDR2 LQKENI. The V end lost 3 bases, the J end lost 10 bases, and 13 bases lay between the germline ends. The CDR3 has 13 residues. The CDR3 region has the DNA TGTGCCAGCTCACCTAGTTGGCAGGGAGAGCAGTTCTTC. Protein sequence: CASSPSWQGEQFF.

This clonotype was recorded many times. The V call is TRBV7-2, the J call TRBJ2-3; TRBD2 agrees at 11 bases. The ends lost 4 bases at V and 4 bases at J; junction bases unmatched: 10. Germline-derived CDR1 and CDR2 are SGHTA and FQGNSA. This CDR3 region has 17 residues. DNA of the CDR3: TGTGCCAGCAGCTCCCGATCCACTAGCGGGAGTTCAGATACGCAGTATTTT. It encodes CASSSRSTSGSSDTQYF.

On this clonotype itself: One base away lies a much larger clone, so this may be a sequencing read error. The chain joins TRBV14 to TRBJ1-3; a weak D match, TRBD1 (6 bases). The CDR3 loop spans 16 amino acids. V was trimmed by 5 bases and J by 3 bases, leaving 17 bases between them. Germline CDR1 SGHDN, CDR2 FVKESK. The CDR3, as DNA: TGTGCCAGCAGCGTCGGGGTAGGGGGTATTGGAAACACCATATATTTT. It encodes CASSVGVGGIGNTIYF.

This clonotype was detected many times. The chain recombines TRBV5-3 with TRBJ1-2; D is ambiguous. TRBV5-3 is known as an ORF, though its function is uncertain. The V end lost 7 bases, the J end lost 4 bases, and 23 bases lay between the germline ends. The CDR3 spans 16 residues. The CDR3 DNA follows: TGTGCCAGATATGTGAGAGTGGTGAGAAAGACCTATGGCTACACCTTC. It translates to CARYVRVVRKTYGYTF.

Notes on this clonotype: Since a much larger clone is just one base distant, this may be a read error. The missing conserved phenylalanine or tryptophan at the end of this CDR3 makes a read error likely. The limits of the CDR3 on the DNA are not certain, so only TCRdb's listed CDR3 is given. The chain couples TRBV3-2 to TRBJ2-3; TRBD1 is the table's D call and was not checked against the DNA. TRBV3-2 is a pseudogene. From its first to its last residue, the CDR3 has 14 amino acids. CDR3: CASSQAPRTDTQYL.

This CDR3 reads CASSQSPSCETQYF. The CDR3, as DNA: TGTGCCAGCAGCCAGTCTCCTAGCTGTGAGACCCAGTACTTC. The chain combines TRBV3-2 with TRBJ2-5; the listed D gene, TRBD2, was not tested against the DNA. TRBV3-2 is a recognized pseudogene. The CDR3 has 14 amino acids.

Comment on this clonotype: It may be a read error: a sequence one base away is much more abundant. V and J are TRBV18 and TRBJ1-2; unclear D gene. CDR3 length equals 14 residues. Germline assignment: CDR1 KGHSH and CDR2 LQKENI. For the CDR3, the DNA is TGTGCCAGCTCACCACCGGAGGCGGACTATAGCTACACCTTC. Amino acids: CASSPPEADYSYTF.